This T cell receptor (beta chain) was profiled in a study of graft-versus-host responses after intestinal transplantation. Study overall: Recipients obtained multivisceral, liver-intestinal, or isolated intestinal transplants. Following induction with anti-thymocyte globulin, all recipients were given tacrolimus and steroids for 2 to 4 years.

Study-wide results and limits: Researchers found peak circulating GvH clone levels linked to early post-transplant HvG declines. GvH clones surfaced in recipient marrow, some emerging earlier in ileum or blood.

Profiled with immunoSEQ multiplex PCR; TCRdb holds only in-frame clones, not every one. The profile shows 45,000 or so clones, 91% of them singletons. Per germline, CDR1 SGHTA and CDR2 FQGNSA. The V end was cut by 4 bases, the J end by 0 bases, with 10 bases between. There are 16 residues in the CDR3. Turning to this clone: Its antigen remains unknown.

This rearrangement joins TRBV7-2 to TRBJ2-6, with D unclear. The receptor comes from a human patient who received an intestinal transplant, so some T cells may come from the graft donor. Source: PBMCs, taken 524 days after transplant. CDR3 protein: CASSYLLSSGANVLTF. In DNA, the CDR3 is TGTGCCAGCAGCTACTTATTGAGCTCTGGGGCCAACGTCCTGACTTTC.